The source of this T cell receptor beta chain is a study of shared clonotypes between healthy human individuals. General study results and limits: The naive CD4 repertoires of a few donors were compared, and around 4.7% of clonotypes were shared.

Only CD45RO-negative cells positively selected for CCR7 counted as naive CD8 cells, so terminally differentiated effector memory CD45RA+ cells were excluded. Donation came from healthy HIV-negative adults that had no recent acute infections or vaccinations. On this clone itself: The antigen is unknown.

Several immunoSEQ plates held equal portions of the genomic DNA taken from each subset. Authors' data handling: In the immunoSEQ data, sequences were junction-only and lacked quality scores, so filtering differed. The assay was immunoSEQ multiplex PCR, and TCRdb's table has in-frame clones only and misses some. That table is the source of V, J and clone size, and D and trimming were worked out from the DNA. The sample has roughly 2.1 million clones, just over 90% seen once. The origin of this receptor is a man younger than 30 in good health. Some clones in this sample may be carry-over from other donors' samples. Sequences were obtained from naive CD8+ T cells from PBMCs.

CDR3 coding DNA: TGTGCCAGCAGTTCGCCGGGACAGGGGGCCTTCGAGCAGTACTTC. Protein sequence: CASSSPGQGAFEQYF. This chain connects TRBV28 to TRBJ2-7; 12 bases align to TRBD1. V was pared by 4 bases and J by 6 bases, with 7 bases of the junction left unmatched. CDR3 length equals 15 residues. Germline V lookup: CDR1 MDHEN, CDR2 SYDVKM.